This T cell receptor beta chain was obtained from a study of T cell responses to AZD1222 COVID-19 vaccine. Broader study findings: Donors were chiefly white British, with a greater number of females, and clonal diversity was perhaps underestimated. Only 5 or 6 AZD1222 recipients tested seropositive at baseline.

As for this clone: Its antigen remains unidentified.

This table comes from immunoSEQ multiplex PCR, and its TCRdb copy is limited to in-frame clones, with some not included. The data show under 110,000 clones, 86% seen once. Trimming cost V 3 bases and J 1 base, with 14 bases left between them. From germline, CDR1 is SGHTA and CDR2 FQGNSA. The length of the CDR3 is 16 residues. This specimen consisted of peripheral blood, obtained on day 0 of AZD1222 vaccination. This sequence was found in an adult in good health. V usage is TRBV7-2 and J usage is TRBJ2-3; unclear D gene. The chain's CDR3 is CASSFVPPPGTDTQYF. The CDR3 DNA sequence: TGTGCCAGCAGCTTCGTACCCCCTCCTGGCACAGATACGCAGTATTTT.